This TCR beta chain was recorded in a study of blood T cell repertoires in COVID-19. Study context: There were acute and convalescent COVID-19 samples, and they came from the United States, Italy and Spain.

Libraries were prepared by immunoSEQ multiplex PCR; TCRdb keeps only in-frame clonotypes and omits some of them. In the table there are fewer than 400,000 clones, around 85% of which are singletons. Germline-derived CDR1 and CDR2 are PRHDT and FYEKMQ (reference sequence). The CDR3 covers 15 residues. Trimming left V 5 bases short and J 3 bases short, with 17 bases between. Those enrolled, adults aged roughly 18 to 95 years, came from around 25 US areas. Researchers sorted participants into cohorts using their self-reported clinical history. Before they entered the study, exposed participants had met a COVID-19 case within 2 weeks.

The TCR originated in a woman aged 25 to 45 who had been exposed to COVID-19. The gene calls are TRBV13 and TRBJ2-7; the D gene is possibly TRBD2 (6 bases). What was sequenced was PBMCs or T cells enriched from blood (not recorded which). The CDR3 coding sequence is TGTGCCAGCAGCCCTGGGGCGGGACTGAGCTACGAGCAGTACTTC. This translates into CASSPGAGLSYEQYF.